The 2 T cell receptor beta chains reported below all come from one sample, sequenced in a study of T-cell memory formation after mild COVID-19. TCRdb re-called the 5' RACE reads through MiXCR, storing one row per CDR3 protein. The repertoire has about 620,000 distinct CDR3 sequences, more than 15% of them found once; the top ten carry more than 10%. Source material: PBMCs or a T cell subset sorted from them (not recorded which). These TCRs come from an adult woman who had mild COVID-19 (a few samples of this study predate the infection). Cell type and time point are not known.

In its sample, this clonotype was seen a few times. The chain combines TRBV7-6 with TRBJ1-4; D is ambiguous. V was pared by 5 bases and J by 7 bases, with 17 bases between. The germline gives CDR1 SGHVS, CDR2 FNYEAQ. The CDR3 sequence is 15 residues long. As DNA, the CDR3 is TGTGCCAGCAGCCCCCTGGAGGGTGTCGGTGAAAAACTGTTTTTT. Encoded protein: CASSPLEGVGEKLFF. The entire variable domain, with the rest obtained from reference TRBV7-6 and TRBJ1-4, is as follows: GAGVSQSPRYKVTKRGQDVALRCDPISGHVSLYWYRQALGQGPEFLTYFNYEAQQDKSGLPNDRFSAERPEGSISTLTIQRTEQRDSAMYRCASSPLEGVGEKLFFGSGTQLSVL.

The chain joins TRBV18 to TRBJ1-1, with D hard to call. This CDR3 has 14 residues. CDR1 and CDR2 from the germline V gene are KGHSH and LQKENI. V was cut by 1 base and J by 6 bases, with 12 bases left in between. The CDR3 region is CASSPHPQRSEAFF. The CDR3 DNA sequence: TGTGCCAGCTCACCACACCCTCAGCGATCTGAAGCTTTCTTT.